The T cell receptor beta chain under discussion was sequenced for a study of blood T cells in healthy people across ages. The CDR3 consists of 14 residues. The germline V gene encodes CDR1 SNHLY and CDR2 FYNNEI. Trimming left V 4 bases short and J 0 bases short, with 9 bases between. Comments on this clonotype: Its antigen is not known.

Study-wide results and limits: Long-lived donors exceeded aged donors in naive CD4+ cells and diversity. Naive T cell percentage and TCR beta diversity correlated strongly.

A second about 6 to 12 cycle PCR used barcoded and J-beta primers. One entry per CDR3 protein results from TCRdb running MiXCR on the 5' RACE reads. The repertoire consists of hundreds of thousands of distinct CDR3 sequences, with around 34% occurring once and the leading ten covering over 10%. The origin of this receptor is a man younger than 35 in good health. The sequenced material came from blood. The chain carries TRBV2 and TRBJ1-1; D is unclear. DNA of the CDR3: TGTGCCAGCAGTGGTCAGATCATGAACACTGAAGCTTTCTTT. It is translated as CASSGQIMNTEAFF.